What follows is one T cell receptor (beta chain) and its context. J gave up 8 bases and V 3 bases, and 4 bases lay outside the gene matches. Germline loops: CDR1 LGHNA, CDR2 YNFKEQ. This CDR3 region has 14 residues. This specimen comes from a study of CD8 T cells in Susac syndrome. At the level of the study: The sequenced Susac syndrome patients included 5 or 6 who had clinically active disease and eight or nine who were in remission.

Sequencing of TCR beta drew on CD8+ and CD4+ T cells from blood. Reverse transcription used about 0.45 to 1 ug RNA and random hexamers. The amplification used immunoSEQ multiplex PCR on TCR beta CDR3; it spanned 54 Vbeta and 13 Jbeta. From the immunoSEQ multiplex PCR reads, TCRdb called clonotypes with MiXCR, one entry per CDR3 protein. The sample has 100,000 to 150,000 distinct CDR3 sequences, 96% seen once; the top ten hold roughly 0.14%. The origin of this receptor is a human donor with Susac syndrome. V is TRBV4-2 and J is TRBJ1-2; 12 nucleotides align to TRBD1. Sample: CD4+ T cells from PBMCs. Written as DNA, the CDR3 is TGTGCCAGCAGCCAGGGCGGGACAGGGGGCGGCTACACCTTC. Translated, it gives CASSQGGTGGGYTF.